The entry below describes one T cell receptor (beta chain). As yet, its antigen is unknown. Specified time point: after dendritic cell vaccination, including at tumor progression/relapse. Isocitrate dehydrogenase mutation was absent in all glioblastoma patients. This specimen belongs to a study of glioma-infiltrating T cells after dendritic cell vaccination. Overall study: Monocyte-derived dendritic cells, cultured seven days with IL-4 and GM-CSF, were pulsed with autologous tumor lysate. Patients received three intradermal dendritic cell vaccine injections at biweekly intervals. Study-level points and caveats: Longer survival after dendritic cell vaccination followed higher pretreatment TIL content.

The CDR3 consists of 15 residues. Germline CDR1 is LGHNA and CDR2 is YNFKEQ. The V segment lost 6 bases and the J segment 2 bases; nucleotides outside the gene matches: 8. Assay used: immunoSEQ multiplex PCR; TCRdb lists only in-frame clones, some missing. Of about 63,000 clones in the sample, around 85% are singletons; the top ten hold approximately 8.9%. The TCR comes from a human donor with glioblastoma. The chain recombines TRBV4-2 with TRBJ2-3; 7 nucleotides match TRBD1. Source: blood, taken after dendritic cell vaccination. The CDR3 DNA is TGTGCCAGCAGACTCTCTGACAGGGACACAGATACGCAGTATTTT. Amino acids: CASRLSDRDTDTQYF.